This is a list of T cell receptor beta chains from one sample in a study of cytomegalovirus exposure and HLA in healthy donors. Measured with immunoSEQ multiplex PCR; TCRdb has only the in-frame clones, and not every one. Seen here are about 200,000 clones, roughly 79% observed once, and the top ten hold around 1.8%. The material sequenced was PBMCs. These receptors all stem from a man aged 18 to 30 in good health and CMV-seronegative. The CDR3 runs from the conserved cysteine through the conserved F or W. D genes are given only for firm matches. Clone size is given for some rows only: seen once, a few or many times, or a class if the clone is expanded.

clone size: NA; J gene: TRBJ2-1; V gene: TRBV6-1; D gene: TRBD1; CDR3 protein: CASRGTGYNEQFF; CDR3 DNA: TGTGCCAGCAGGGGGACAGGGTACAATGAGCAGTTCTTC
clone size: NA; J gene: TRBJ2-7; V gene: TRBV2; D gene: NA; CDR3 protein: CASSIRHSDGQYF; CDR3 DNA: TGTGCCAGCAGTATTCGACACTCCGATGGGCAGTACTTC
clone size: NA; J gene: TRBJ1-2; V gene: TRBV30; D gene: TRBD1; CDR3 protein: CAWSVGGVGYGYTF; CDR3 DNA: TGTGCCTGGAGTGTAGGGGGCGTTGGATATGGCTACACCTTC
clone size: NA; J gene: TRBJ2-5; V gene: TRBV7-2; D gene: NA; CDR3 protein: CASSLSHSRGQETQYF; CDR3 DNA: TGTGCCAGCAGCTTATCGCACTCCAGGGGCCAAGAGACCCAGTACTTC
clone size: NA; J gene: TRBJ1-2; V gene: TRBV4-3; D gene: TRBD1; CDR3 protein: CASSQGDREGYTF; CDR3 DNA: TGCGCCAGCAGCCAGGGGGACAGGGAGGGCTACACCTTC
clone size: NA; J gene: TRBJ2-7; V gene: TRBV5-6; D gene: TRBD1; CDR3 protein: CASRAGTVYEQYF; CDR3 DNA: TGTGCCAGCAGGGCCGGGACAGTTTACGAGCAGTACTTC
clone size: NA; J gene: TRBJ1-1; V gene: TRBV11-3; D gene: TRBD1; CDR3 protein: CASSRTGTDTEAFF; CDR3 DNA: TGTGCCAGCAGCAGGACCGGGACAGACACTGAAGCTTTCTTT
clone size: NA; J gene: TRBJ2-2; V gene: TRBV6-5; D gene: TRBD2; CDR3 protein: CASRSGGAPGELFF; CDR3 DNA: TGTGCCAGCCGTAGCGGGGGGGCCCCCGGGGAGCTGTTTTTT
clone size: NA; J gene: TRBJ2-5; V gene: TRBV25-1; D gene: NA; CDR3 protein: CASSPPLEGGETQYF; CDR3 DNA: TGTGCCAGCAGTCCCCCCCTGGAGGGAGGAGAGACCCAGTACTTC
clone size: NA; J gene: TRBJ2-7; V gene: TRBV6-1; D gene: TRBD1; CDR3 protein: CASSDGQGYEQYF; CDR3 DNA: TGTGCCAGCAGTGACGGACAGGGCTACGAGCAGTACTTC
clone size: NA; J gene: TRBJ2-7; V gene: TRBV28; D gene: TRBD2; CDR3 protein: CASSLGLAGYEQYF; CDR3 DNA: TGTGCCAGCAGCCTTGGACTAGCGGGGTACGAGCAGTACTTC
clone size: NA; J gene: TRBJ2-1; V gene: TRBV7-2; D gene: TRBD2; CDR3 protein: CASTQRGGRYNEQFF; CDR3 DNA: TGTGCCAGCACTCAGCGGGGGGGAAGATACAATGAGCAGTTCTTC
clone size: NA; J gene: TRBJ1-3; V gene: TRBV7-9; D gene: NA; CDR3 protein: CASSPSSGNTIYF; CDR3 DNA: TGTGCCAGCAGCCCTAGCTCTGGAAACACCATATATTTT
clone size: NA; J gene: TRBJ2-7; V gene: TRBV5-6; D gene: TRBD1; CDR3 protein: CASSPTGSGEQYF; CDR3 DNA: TGTGCCAGCAGCCCGACAGGGTCCGGCGAGCAGTACTTC
clone size: NA; J gene: TRBJ2-7; V gene: TRBV30; D gene: TRBD2; CDR3 protein: CAWSAAGGPYEQYF; CDR3 DNA: TGTGCCTGGAGTGCGGCGGGAGGGCCCTACGAGCAGTACTTC
clone size: NA; J gene: TRBJ2-2; V gene: TRBV6-1; D gene: NA; CDR3 protein: CASSHGAYTGELFF; CDR3 DNA: TGTGCCAGCAGTCACGGAGCCTACACCGGGGAGCTGTTTTTT
clone size: NA; J gene: TRBJ1-2; V gene: TRBV6-5; D gene: TRBD1; CDR3 protein: CASSYPTRQGPGYTF; CDR3 DNA: TGTGCCAGCAGTTACCCCACGAGACAGGGTCCGGGCTACACCTTC
clone size: NA; J gene: TRBJ1-1; V gene: TRBV2; D gene: NA; CDR3 protein: CASSVFSGDTEAFF; CDR3 DNA: TGTGCCAGCAGTGTTTTCTCAGGGGACACTGAAGCTTTCTTT
clone size: once; J gene: TRBJ2-3; V gene: TRBV6-5; D gene: NA; CDR3 protein: CASSYSYPGVDTQYF; CDR3 DNA: TGTGCCAGCAGTTACTCGTACCCCGGAGTAGATACGCAGTATTTT
clone size: NA; J gene: TRBJ1-5; V gene: TRBV30; D gene: TRBD1; CDR3 protein: CAYKTGDGNQPQHF; CDR3 DNA: TGTGCCTATAAAACAGGGGACGGCAATCAGCCCCAGCATTTT
clone size: once; J gene: TRBJ2-5; V gene: TRBV2; D gene: TRBD1; CDR3 protein: CASSEAGTGSETQYF; CDR3 DNA: TGCGCCAGCAGTGAAGCCGGGACAGGGTCGGAGACCCAGTACTTC
clone size: NA; J gene: TRBJ1-6; V gene: TRBV7-3; D gene: NA; CDR3 protein: CASSLGGGTGNSPLHF; CDR3 DNA: TGTGCCAGCAGCCTAGGGGGGGGGACCGGCAATTCACCCCTCCACTTT
clone size: NA; J gene: TRBJ2-3; V gene: TRBV29-1; D gene: TRBD1; CDR3 protein: CSVSPGQGLTGTDTQYF; CDR3 DNA: TGCAGCGTCTCACCGGGACAGGGTTTGACGGGCACAGATACGCAGTATTTT
clone size: NA; J gene: TRBJ1-2; V gene: TRBV19; D gene: NA; CDR3 protein: CASSIGALSGYTF; CDR3 DNA: TGTGCCAGTAGTATTGGGGCCCTTAGTGGCTACACCTTC
clone size: NA; J gene: TRBJ1-3; V gene: TRBV15; D gene: NA; CDR3 protein: CATSRERTSGNTIYF; CDR3 DNA: TGTGCCACCAGCAGAGAGAGAACCTCTGGAAACACCATATATTTT
clone size: NA; J gene: TRBJ2-3; V gene: TRBV27; D gene: NA; CDR3 protein: CASSPYSGSTDTQYF; CDR3 DNA: TGTGCCAGCAGTCCTTATAGCGGAAGCACAGATACGCAGTATTTT
clone size: NA; J gene: TRBJ1-1; V gene: TRBV9; D gene: NA; CDR3 protein: CASSVLENTEAFF; CDR3 DNA: TGTGCCAGCAGCGTTCTAGAAAACACTGAAGCTTTCTTT
clone size: NA; J gene: TRBJ1-1; V gene: TRBV5-1; D gene: NA; CDR3 protein: CASSLAASLNTEAFF; CDR3 DNA: TGCGCCAGCAGCTTGGCCGCCAGTCTGAACACTGAAGCTTTCTTT
clone size: NA; J gene: TRBJ1-2; V gene: TRBV10-2; D gene: NA; CDR3 protein: CASSGRNTQGSVESGYTF; CDR3 DNA: TGCGCCAGCAGTGGCAGGAACACTCAGGGTAGTGTAGAGAGTGGCTACACCTTC
clone size: NA; J gene: TRBJ2-1; V gene: TRBV7-2; D gene: NA; CDR3 protein: CASRRWSGDGFNEQFF; CDR3 DNA: TGTGCCAGCAGGAGGTGGTCGGGGGACGGATTCAATGAGCAGTTCTTC